Here is one T cell receptor (beta chain) with its context. Its antigen is currently unknown. The data stem from a study of T cell repertoires in cytomegalovirus infection. Study-level points and caveats: Clonotype analysis showed dominance of the ex vivo response by HLA-C-restricted CMV-specific TCR beta clonotypes.

TCRdb itself ran the reads through MiXCR, one entry per CDR3 protein. Among about 310,000 distinct CDR3 sequences listed, approximately 25% were seen once. There are 14 residues in the CDR3. CDR1 and CDR2 from the germline V gene are SNHLY and FYNNEI. V dropped 7 bases and J dropped 0 bases, with 12 bases sitting between them. This clonotype was sampled from a human donor in good health (CMV status not recorded). Some clones in this sample may be carry-over from other donors' samples. Sample: cultured PBMCs, taken from culture after CMV antigen stimulation. The chain combines TRBV2 with TRBJ1-1; unclear D gene. The CDR3: CASTFRLLNTEAFF. DNA of the CDR3: TGTGCCAGCACCTTCAGACTTCTGAACACTGAAGCTTTCTTT.